This T cell receptor (beta chain) came from a study of beta chain features in type 1 diabetes. Study findings and constraints: TCRB CDR3 length was moderately but significantly reduced in all four CD4+ subsets of Type 1 diabetes patients. The similarity of naive, central memory and Treg TCRB repertoires appeared greater among patients than among healthy donors. Insertions were fewer and deletions more numerous at VDJ junctions in type 1 diabetes patients.

This clone was seen more than once but under ten times. What it recognizes is unknown. Expressed TCRB transcripts got sequenced, as all isolated RNA was reverse transcribed. Measured with immunoSEQ multiplex PCR; TCRdb has only the in-frame clones, and not every one. The repertoire consists of 300,000 to 350,000 clones, with about 13% occurring once and the leading ten covering roughly 0.015%. A single heparinised draw of roughly 0.11 L on average was taken per donor. Populations isolated by sorting all had purity greater than 95%. V gave up 0 bases and J gave up 6 bases, with 7 bases separating them. Germline V gives CDR1 GTSNPN, CDR2 SVGIG (reference sequence). CDR3 length equals 12 residues.

This sequence was found in a woman aged 18-29 years with type 1 diabetes. The chain recombines TRBV30 with TRBJ2-3, with D hard to call. The specimen sequenced was naive CD4+ T cells from blood. The CDR3 sequence is CAWSVASDTQYF. CDR3 nucleotide sequence: TGTGCCTGGAGTGTAGCTAGTGATACGCAGTATTTT.